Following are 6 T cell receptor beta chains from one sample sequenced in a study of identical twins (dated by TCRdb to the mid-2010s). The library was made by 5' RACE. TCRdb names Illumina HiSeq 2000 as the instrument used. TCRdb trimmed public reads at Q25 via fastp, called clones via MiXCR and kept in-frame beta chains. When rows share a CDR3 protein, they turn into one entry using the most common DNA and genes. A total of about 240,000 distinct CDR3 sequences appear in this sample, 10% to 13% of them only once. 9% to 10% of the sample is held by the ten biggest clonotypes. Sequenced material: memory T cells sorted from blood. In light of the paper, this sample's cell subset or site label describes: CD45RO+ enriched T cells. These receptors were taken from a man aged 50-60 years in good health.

CDR3 in DNA: TGCAGTGCTAGACCGGGACTAACATCAGATACGCAGTATTTT. Translated, it gives CSARPGLTSDTQYF. The chain uses TRBV20-1 and TRBJ2-3, with 7 bases fitting TRBD2. CDR1 is DFQATT and CDR2 is SNEGSKA in the germline V gene (reference sequence). The trim removed 2 bases at V and 4 bases at J, leaving 6 bases unmatched. The CDR3 spans 14 residues.

CDR3 residues: CASSSDRIEQYF. The DNA of the CDR3 is TGTGCCAGCAGTTCGGACAGGATTGAGCAGTACTTC. This sequence joins TRBV28 and TRBJ2-7; 7 bases are a match to TRBD1. CDR1 and CDR2 (germline): MDHEN, SYDVKM. The CDR3 contains 12 residues. The V gene end was trimmed by 4 bases and the J gene end by 7 bases; junction bases not matched to a gene: 4.

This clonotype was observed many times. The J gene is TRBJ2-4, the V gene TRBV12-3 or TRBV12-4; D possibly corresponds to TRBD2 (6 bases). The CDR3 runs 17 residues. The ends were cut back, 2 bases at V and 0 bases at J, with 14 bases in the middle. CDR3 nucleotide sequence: TGTGCCAGCAGTTTATGGCGGGGCGAGCTAGCCAAAAACATTCAGTACTTC. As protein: CASSLWRGELAKNIQYF.

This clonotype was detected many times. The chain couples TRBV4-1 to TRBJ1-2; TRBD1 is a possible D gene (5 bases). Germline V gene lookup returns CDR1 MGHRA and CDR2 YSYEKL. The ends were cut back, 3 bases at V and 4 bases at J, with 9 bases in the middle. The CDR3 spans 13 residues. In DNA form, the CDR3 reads TGCGCCAGCAGCCAGGACATGAGCTATGGCTACACCTTC. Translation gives CASSQDMSYGYTF.

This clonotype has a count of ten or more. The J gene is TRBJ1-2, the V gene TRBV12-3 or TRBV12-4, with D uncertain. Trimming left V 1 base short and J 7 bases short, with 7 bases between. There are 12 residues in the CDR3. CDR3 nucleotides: TGTGCCAGCAGTTTAGGATACAGTGGCTACACCTTC. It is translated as CASSLGYSGYTF.

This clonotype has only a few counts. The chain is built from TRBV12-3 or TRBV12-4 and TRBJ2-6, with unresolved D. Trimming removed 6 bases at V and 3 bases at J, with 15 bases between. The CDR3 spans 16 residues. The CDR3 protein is CASRQGELVGANVLTF. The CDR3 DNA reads TGTGCCAGCAGACAAGGAGAGCTCGTTGGGGCCAACGTCCTGACTTTC.